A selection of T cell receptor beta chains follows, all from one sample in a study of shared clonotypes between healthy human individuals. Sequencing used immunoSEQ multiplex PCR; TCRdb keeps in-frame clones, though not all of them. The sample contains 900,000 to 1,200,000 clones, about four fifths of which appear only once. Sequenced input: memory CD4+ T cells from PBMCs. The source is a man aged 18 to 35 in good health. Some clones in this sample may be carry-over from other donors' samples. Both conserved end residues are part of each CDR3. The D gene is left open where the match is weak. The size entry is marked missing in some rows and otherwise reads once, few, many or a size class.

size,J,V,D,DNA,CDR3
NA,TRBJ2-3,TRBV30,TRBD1,TGTGCCTGGAGTTTCGGAAAAACAGGGGGCATAGATACGCAGTATTTT,CAWSFGKTGGIDTQYF
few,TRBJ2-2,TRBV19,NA,TGTGCCAGTAATCCCCAGCAGGGGGGGGACACCGGGGAGCTGTTTTTT,CASNPQQGGDTGELFF
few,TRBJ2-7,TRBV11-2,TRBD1,TGTGCCAGCAGCCCCGTGGGTCGGGACAGGGGCTACGAGCAGTACTTC,CASSPVGRDRGYEQYF
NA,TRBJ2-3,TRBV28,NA,TGTGCCAGCAGGACCTCGTGGGATACGCAGTATTTT,CASRTSWDTQYF
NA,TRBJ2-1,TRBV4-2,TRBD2,TGTGCCAGCAGCCAGGCGATTAGCGGGCGGTACAATGAGCAGTTCTTC,CASSQAISGRYNEQFF
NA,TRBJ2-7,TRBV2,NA,TGTGCCAGCAGTGACGGTACGGAGAAGTACTACGAGCAGTACTTC,CASSDGTEKYYEQYF
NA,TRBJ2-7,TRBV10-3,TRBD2,TGTGCCATCAGTGAGGCCCTAGCGGGAGTCGAGCAGTACTTC,CAISEALAGVEQYF
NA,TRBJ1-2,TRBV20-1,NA,TGCAGTGCTAGAGATTGGGGCTACACCTTC,CSARDWGYTF
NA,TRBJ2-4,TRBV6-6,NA,TGTGCCAGCAGTTATCAAGGACAGATGTACTTC,CASSYQGQMYF
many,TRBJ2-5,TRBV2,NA,TGTGCCAGCAGTGAAGTCGCCGGAGGCAGCCAAGAGACCCAGTACTTC,CASSEVAGGSQETQYF
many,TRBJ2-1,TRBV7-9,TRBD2,TGTGCCAGCAGCTTCACTAGCGGGGTTTACAATGAGCAGTTCTTC,CASSFTSGVYNEQFF
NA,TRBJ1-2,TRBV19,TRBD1,TGTGCCAGTAGTATTCTTCGACAGGGGGCTGGCTACACCTTC,CASSILRQGAGYTF
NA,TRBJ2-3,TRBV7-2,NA,TGTGCCAGCAGCGAGAGCGGTAACACAGATACGCAGTATTTT,CASSESGNTDTQYF
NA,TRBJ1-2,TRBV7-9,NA,TGTGCCAGCAGCCTTACCCCCGGGACGGGTGACTACACCTTC,CASSLTPGTGDYTF
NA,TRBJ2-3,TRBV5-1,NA,TGCGCCAGCAGCTTGAACGGAGGCCGCACAGATACGCAGTATTTT,CASSLNGGRTDTQYF
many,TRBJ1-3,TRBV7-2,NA,TGTGCCAGCAGCCCGCCGGGGTTTCGAAACACCATATATTTT,CASSPPGFRNTIYF
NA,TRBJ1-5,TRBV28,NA,TGTGCCAGCCCCCCCCGAGCGTCCAGCTCGTTGCAGCCCCAGCATTTT,CASPPRASSSLQPQHF